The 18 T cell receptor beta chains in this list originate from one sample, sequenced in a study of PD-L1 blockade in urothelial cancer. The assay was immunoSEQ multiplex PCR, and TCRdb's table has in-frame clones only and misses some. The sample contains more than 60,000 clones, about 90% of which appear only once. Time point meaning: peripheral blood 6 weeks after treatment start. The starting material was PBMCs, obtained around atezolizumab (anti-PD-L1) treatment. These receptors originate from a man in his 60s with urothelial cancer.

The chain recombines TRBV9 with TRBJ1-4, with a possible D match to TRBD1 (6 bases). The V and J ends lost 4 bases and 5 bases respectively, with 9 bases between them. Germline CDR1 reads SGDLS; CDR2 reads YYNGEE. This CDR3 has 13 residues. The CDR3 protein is CASSLGQNEKLFF. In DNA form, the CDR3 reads TGTGCCAGCAGCCTCGGACAGAATGAAAAACTGTTTTTT.

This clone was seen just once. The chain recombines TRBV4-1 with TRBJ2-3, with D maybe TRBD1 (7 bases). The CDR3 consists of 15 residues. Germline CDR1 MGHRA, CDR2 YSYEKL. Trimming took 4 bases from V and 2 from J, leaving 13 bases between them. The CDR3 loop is CASSPEGAITDTQYF. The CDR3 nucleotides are TGCGCCAGCAGCCCGGAGGGGGCGATCACAGATACGCAGTATTTT.

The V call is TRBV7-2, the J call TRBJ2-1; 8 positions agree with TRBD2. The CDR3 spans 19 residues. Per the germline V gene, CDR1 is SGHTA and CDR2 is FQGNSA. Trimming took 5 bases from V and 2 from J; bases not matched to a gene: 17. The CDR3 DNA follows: TGTGCCAGCAGCACCAACCTCCCTAAGGAGCGGGAGCCCTACAATGAGCAGTTCTTC. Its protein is CASSTNLPKEREPYNEQFF.

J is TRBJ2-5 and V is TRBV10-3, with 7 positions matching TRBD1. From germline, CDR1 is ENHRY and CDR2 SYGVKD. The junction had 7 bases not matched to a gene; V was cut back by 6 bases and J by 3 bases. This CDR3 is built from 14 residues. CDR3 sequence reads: CAIRPGTAEETQYF. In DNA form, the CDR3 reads TGTGCCATCAGGCCCGGGACAGCTGAAGAGACCCAGTACTTC.

The CDR3 nucleotides read TGTGCCAGTTGCGGGGACTTCACAGAGGGGGAGACCCAGTACTTC. It translates to CASCGDFTEGETQYF. V is TRBV5-6 and J is TRBJ2-5, with D perhaps TRBD2 (6 bases). The CDR3 consists of 15 residues. Germline loops: CDR1 SGHDT, CDR2 YYEEEE. Between the trimmed V and J ends, which lost 8 bases and 5 bases, there was a span of 22 bases.

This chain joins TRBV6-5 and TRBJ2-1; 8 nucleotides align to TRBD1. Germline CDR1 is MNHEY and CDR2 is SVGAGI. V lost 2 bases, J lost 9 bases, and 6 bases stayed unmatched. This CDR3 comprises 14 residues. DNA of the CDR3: TGTGCCAGCAGTTACGGGCAGGGGGCAGGTGAGCAGTTCTTC. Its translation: CASSYGQGAGEQFF.

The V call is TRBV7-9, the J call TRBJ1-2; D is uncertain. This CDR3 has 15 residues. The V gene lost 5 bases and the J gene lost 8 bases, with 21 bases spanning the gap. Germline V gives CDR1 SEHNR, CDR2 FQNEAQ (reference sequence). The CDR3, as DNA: TGTGCCAGCAGCGCATCTCTAGGCGAGGCGGGGGGCTACACCTTC. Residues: CASSASLGEAGGYTF. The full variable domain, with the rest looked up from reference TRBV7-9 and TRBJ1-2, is DTGVSQNPRHKITKRGQNVTFRCDPISEHNRLYWYRQTLGQGPEFLTYFQNEAQLEKSRLLSDRFSAERPKGSFSTLEIQRTEQGDSAMYLCASSASLGEAGGYTFGSGTRLTVV.

The CDR3 protein is CASSLEADEQFF. CDR3 nucleotides: TGTGCCAGCAGCTTAGAGGCGGATGAGCAGTTCTTC. The chain links TRBV7-9 to TRBJ2-1; D unresolved. Trimming shortened V by 1 base and J by 8 bases, and 6 bases separated the two germline ends. Germline V CDR1 and CDR2: SEHNR, FQNEAQ (reference sequence). The CDR3 consists of 12 residues.

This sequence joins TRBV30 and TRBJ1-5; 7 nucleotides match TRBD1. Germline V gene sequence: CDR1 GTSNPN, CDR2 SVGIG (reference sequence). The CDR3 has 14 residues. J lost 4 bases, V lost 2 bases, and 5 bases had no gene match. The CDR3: CAWSRQGRNQPQHF. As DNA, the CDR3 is TGTGCCTGGAGTCGACAGGGTAGGAATCAGCCCCAGCATTTT.

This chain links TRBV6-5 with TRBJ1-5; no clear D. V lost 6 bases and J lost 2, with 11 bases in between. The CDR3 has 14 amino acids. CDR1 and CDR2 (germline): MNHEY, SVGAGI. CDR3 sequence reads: CASSPGWGNQPQHF. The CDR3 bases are TGTGCCAGCAGCCCGGGGTGGGGCAATCAGCCCCAGCATTTT.

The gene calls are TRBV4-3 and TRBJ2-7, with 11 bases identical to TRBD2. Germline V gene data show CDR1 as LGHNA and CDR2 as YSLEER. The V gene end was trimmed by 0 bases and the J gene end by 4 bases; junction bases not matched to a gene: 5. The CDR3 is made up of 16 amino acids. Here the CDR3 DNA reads TGCGCCAGCAGCCAAGATCGGCTAGCGGGAGGATACGAGCAGTACTTC. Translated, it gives CASSQDRLAGGYEQYF.

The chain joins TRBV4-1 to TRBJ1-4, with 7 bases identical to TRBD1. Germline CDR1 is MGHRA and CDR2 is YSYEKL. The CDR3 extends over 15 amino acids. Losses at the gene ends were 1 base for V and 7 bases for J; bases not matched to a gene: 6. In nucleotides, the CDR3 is TGCGCCAGCAGCCAAGCCGTGACAGGGAGTGAAAAACTGTTTTTT. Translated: CASSQAVTGSEKLFF.

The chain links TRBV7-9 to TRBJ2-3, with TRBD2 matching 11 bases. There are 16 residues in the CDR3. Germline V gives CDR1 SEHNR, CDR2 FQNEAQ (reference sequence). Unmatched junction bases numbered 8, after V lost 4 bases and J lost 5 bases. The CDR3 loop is CASSWGLAVEVDTQYF. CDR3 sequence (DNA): TGTGCCAGCAGCTGGGGACTAGCGGTGGAGGTAGATACGCAGTATTTT. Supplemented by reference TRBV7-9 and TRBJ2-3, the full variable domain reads DTGVSQNPRHKITKRGQNVTFRCDPISEHNRLYWYRQTLGQGPEFLTYFQNEAQLEKSRLLSDRFSAERPKGSFSTLEIQRTEQGDSAMYLCASSWGLAVEVDTQYFGPGTRLTVL.

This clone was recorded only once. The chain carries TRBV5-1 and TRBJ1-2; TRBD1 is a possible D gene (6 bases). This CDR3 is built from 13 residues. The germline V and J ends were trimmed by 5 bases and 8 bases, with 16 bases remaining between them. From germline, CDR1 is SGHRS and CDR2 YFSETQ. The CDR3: CASSDQGRLGYTF. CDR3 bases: TGCGCCAGCAGTGATCAGGGGCGTTTAGGCTACACCTTC.

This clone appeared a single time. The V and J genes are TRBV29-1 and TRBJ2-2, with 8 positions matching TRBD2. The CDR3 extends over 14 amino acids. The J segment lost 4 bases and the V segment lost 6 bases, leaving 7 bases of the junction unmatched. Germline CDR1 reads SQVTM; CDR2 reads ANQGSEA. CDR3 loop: CSVTGTSFTGELFF. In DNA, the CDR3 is TGCAGCGTGACCGGGACTAGTTTCACCGGGGAGCTGTTTTTT.

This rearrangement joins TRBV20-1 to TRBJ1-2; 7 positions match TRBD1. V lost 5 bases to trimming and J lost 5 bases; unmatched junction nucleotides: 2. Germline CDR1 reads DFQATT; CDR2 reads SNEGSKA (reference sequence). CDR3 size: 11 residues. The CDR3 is CSARQGYGYTF. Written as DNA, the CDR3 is TGCAGTGCTCGACAGGGTTATGGCTACACCTTC.

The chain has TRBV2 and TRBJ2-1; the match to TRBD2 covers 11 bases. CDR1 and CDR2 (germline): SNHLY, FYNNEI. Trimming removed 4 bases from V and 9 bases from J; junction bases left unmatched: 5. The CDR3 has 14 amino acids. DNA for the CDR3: TGTGCCAGCAGTGGTAGCGGGGGGGCGGTTGAGCAGTTCTTC. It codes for CASSGSGGAVEQFF.

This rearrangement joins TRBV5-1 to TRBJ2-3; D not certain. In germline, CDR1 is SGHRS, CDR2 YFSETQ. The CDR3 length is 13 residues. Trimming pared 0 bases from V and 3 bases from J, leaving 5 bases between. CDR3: CASSLVQTDTQYF. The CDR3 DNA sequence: TGCGCCAGCAGCTTGGTTCAGACAGATACGCAGTATTTT.